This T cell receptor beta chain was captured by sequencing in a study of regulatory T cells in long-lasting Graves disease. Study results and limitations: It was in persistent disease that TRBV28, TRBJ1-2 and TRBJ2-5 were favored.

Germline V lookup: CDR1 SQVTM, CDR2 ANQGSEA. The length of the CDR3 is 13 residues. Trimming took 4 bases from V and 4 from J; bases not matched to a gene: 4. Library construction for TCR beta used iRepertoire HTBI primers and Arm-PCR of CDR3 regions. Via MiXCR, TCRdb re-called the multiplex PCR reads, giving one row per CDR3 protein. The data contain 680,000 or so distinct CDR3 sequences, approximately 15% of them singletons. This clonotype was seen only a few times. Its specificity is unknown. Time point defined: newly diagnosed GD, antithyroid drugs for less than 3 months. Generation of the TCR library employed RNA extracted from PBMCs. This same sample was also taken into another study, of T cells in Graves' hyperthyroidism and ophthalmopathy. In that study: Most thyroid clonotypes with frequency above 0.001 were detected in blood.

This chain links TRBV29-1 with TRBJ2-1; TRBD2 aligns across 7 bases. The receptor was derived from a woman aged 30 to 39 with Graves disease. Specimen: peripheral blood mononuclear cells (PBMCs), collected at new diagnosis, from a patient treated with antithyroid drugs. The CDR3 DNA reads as TGCAGCGTTGGGGGACTAACATACAATGAGCAGTTCTTC. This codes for CSVGGLTYNEQFF.